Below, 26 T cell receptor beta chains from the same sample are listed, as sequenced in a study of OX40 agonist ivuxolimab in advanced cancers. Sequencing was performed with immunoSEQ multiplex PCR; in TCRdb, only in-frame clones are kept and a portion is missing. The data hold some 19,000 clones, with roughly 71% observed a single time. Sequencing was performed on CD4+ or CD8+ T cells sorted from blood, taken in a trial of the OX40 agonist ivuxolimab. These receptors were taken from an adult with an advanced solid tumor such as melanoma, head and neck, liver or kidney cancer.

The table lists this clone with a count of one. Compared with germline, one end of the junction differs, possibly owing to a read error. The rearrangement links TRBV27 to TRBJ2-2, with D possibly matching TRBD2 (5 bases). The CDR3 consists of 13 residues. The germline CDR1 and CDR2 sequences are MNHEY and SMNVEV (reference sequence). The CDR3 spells CASSLRGSRGAVF. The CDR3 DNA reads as TGTGCCAGCAGTTTGAGAGGGTCCCGGGGAGCTGTTTTT.

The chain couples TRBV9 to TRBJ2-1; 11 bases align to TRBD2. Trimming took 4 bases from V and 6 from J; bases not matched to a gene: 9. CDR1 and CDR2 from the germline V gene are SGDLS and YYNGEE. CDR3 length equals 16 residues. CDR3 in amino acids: CASSLRVAGGPNEQFF. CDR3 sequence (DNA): TGTGCCAGCAGCCTCCGGGTAGCGGGAGGGCCCAATGAGCAGTTCTTC.

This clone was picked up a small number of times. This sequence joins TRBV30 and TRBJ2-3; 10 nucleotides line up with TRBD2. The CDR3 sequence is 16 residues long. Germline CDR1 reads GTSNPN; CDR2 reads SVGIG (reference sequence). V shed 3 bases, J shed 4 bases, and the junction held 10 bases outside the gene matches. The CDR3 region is CAWRIPSGGGADTQYF. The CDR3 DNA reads TGTGCCTGGAGGATTCCTAGCGGGGGAGGTGCAGATACGCAGTATTTT. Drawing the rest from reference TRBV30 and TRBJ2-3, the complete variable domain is SQTIHQWPATLVQPVGSPLSLECTVEGTSNPNLYWYRQAAGRGLQLLFYSVGIGQISSEVPQNLSASRPQDRQFILSSKKLLLSDSGFYLCAWRIPSGGGADTQYFGPGTRLTVL.

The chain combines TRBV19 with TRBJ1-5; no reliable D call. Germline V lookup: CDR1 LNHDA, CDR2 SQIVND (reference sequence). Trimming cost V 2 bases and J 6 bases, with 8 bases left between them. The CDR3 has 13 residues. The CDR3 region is CASSIKGIQPQHF. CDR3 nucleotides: TGTGCCAGTAGTATAAAGGGAATTCAGCCCCAGCATTTT.

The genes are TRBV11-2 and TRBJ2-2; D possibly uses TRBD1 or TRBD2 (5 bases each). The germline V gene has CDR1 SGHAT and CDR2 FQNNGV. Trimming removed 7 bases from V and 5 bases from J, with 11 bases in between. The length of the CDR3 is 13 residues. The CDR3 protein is CASNGGGTGELFF. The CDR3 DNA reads TGTGCCAGCAATGGGGGTGGGACCGGGGAGCTGTTTTTT.

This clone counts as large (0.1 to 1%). The CDR3 sequence is CATSGLSGANVLTF. Written as DNA, the CDR3 is TGTGCCACCTCCGGGCTCTCTGGGGCCAACGTCCTGACTTTC. The gene calls are TRBV28 and TRBJ2-6, with D unresolved. Per the germline V gene, CDR1 is MDHEN and CDR2 is SYDVKM. The CDR3 is 14 residues long. V lost 10 bases to trimming and J lost 0 bases, with 10 bases between them.

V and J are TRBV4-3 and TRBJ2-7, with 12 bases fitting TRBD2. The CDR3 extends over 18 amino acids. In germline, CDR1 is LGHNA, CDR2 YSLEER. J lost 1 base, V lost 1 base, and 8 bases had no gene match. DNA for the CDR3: TGCGCCAGCAGCCAAGCGCCACCTAGCGGGGGGGTGTCCTACGAGCAGTACTTC. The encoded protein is CASSQAPPSGGVSYEQYF.

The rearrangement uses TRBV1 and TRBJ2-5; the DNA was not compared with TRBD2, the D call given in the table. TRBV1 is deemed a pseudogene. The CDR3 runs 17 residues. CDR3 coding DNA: TGCACCAGCAGCCAAGATGGGAGGGGGATACCTCAAGAGACCCAGTACTTC. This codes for CTSSQDGRGIPQETQYF.

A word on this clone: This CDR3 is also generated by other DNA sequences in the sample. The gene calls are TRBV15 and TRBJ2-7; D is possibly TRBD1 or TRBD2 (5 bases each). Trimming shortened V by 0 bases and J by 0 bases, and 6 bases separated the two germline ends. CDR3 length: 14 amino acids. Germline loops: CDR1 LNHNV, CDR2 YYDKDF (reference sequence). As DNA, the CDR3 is TGTGCCACCAGCAGAGAAGGGACCTCCTACGAGCAGTACTTC. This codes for CATSREGTSYEQYF.

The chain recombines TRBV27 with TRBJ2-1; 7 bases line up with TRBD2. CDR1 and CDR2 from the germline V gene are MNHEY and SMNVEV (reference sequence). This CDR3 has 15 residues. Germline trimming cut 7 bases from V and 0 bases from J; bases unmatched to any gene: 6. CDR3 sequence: CASKRDYDSYNEQFF. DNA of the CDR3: TGTGCCAGCAAACGGGACTACGACTCCTACAATGAGCAGTTCTTC.

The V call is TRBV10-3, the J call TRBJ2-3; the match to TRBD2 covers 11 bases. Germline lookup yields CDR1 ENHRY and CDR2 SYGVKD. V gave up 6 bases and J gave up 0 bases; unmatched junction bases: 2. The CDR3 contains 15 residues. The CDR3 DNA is TGTGCCATCAGAACTAGCGGGAGTAGCACAGATACGCAGTATTTT. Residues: CAIRTSGSSTDTQYF.

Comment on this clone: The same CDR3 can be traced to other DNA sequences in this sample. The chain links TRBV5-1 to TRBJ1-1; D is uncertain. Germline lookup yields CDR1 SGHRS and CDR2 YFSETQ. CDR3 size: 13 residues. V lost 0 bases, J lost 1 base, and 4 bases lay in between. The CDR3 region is CASSLDRNTEAFF. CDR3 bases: TGCGCCAGCAGCTTGGACAGGAACACTGAAGCTTTCTTT.

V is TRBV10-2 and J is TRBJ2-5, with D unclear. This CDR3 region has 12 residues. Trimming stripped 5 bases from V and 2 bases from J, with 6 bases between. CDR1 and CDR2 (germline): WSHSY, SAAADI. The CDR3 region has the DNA TGCGCCAGCAGTACTGGGCAAGAGACCCAGTACTTC. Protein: CASSTGQETQYF.

The CDR3 loop is CASSQDRAGEYNEQFF. Here the CDR3 DNA reads TGCGCCAGCAGCCAAGATCGAGCGGGAGAGTACAATGAGCAGTTCTTC. V and J are TRBV4-3 and TRBJ2-1; TRBD2 matches 8 bases. The CDR3 has 16 residues. The V gene's germline CDR1 is LGHNA and CDR2 YSLEER. Trimming took 0 bases from V and 4 from J; bases not matched to a gene: 5.

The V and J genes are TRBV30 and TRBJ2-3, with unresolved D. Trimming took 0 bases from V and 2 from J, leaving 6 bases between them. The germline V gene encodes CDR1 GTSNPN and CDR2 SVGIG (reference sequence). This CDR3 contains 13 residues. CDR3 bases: TGTGCCTGGAGTGTGGAGAACACAGATACGCAGTATTTT. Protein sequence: CAWSVENTDTQYF. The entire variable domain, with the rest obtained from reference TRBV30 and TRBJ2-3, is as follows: SQTIHQWPATLVQPVGSPLSLECTVEGTSNPNLYWYRQAAGRGLQLLFYSVGIGQISSEVPQNLSASRPQDRQFILSSKKLLLSDSGFYLCAWSVENTDTQYFGPGTRLTVL.

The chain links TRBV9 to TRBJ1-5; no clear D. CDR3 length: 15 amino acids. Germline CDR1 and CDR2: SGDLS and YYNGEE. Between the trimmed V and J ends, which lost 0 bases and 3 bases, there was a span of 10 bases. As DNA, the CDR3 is TGTGCCAGCAGCGTAGACGGCAGCCACAATCAGCCCCAGCATTTT. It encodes CASSVDGSHNQPQHF.

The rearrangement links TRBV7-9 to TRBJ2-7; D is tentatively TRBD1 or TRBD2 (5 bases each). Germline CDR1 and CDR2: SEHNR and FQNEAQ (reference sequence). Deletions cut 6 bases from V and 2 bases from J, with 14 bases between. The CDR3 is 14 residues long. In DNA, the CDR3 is TGTGCCAGCAGTCCCGGGACGGCCACCTACGAGCAGTACTTC. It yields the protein CASSPGTATYEQYF.

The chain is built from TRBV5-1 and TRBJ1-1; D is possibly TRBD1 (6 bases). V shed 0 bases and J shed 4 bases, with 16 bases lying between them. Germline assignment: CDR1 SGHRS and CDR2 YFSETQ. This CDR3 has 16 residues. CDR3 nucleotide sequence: TGCGCCAGCAGCTTGGACGGGGGGCCTGTTGTCACTGAAGCTTTCTTT. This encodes CASSLDGGPVVTEAFF.

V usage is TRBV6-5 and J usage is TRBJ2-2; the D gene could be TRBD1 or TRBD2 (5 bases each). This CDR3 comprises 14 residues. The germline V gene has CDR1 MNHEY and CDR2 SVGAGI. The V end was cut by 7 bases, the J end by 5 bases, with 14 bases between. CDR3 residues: CASTFGAGTGELFF. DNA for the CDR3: TGTGCCAGCACTTTCGGGGCAGGGACCGGGGAGCTGTTTTTT.

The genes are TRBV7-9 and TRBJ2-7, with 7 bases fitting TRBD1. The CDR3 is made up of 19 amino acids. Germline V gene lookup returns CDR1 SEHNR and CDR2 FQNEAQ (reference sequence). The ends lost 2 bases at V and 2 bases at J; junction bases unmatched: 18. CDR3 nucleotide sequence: TGTGCCAGCAGCTTATCCTCGGGAATCCCGGGACAGCGTACCTACGAGCAGTACTTC. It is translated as CASSLSSGIPGQRTYEQYF.

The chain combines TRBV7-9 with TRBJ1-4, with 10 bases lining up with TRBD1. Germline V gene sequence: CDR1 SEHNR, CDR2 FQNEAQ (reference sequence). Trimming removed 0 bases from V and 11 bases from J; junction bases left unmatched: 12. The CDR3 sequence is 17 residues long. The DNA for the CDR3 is TGTGCCAGCAGCTTAGCCCCACCGGGGACAGGGGATCGGAAACTGTTTTTT. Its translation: CASSLAPPGTGDRKLFF. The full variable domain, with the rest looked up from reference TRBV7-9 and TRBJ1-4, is DTGVSQNPRHKITKRGQNVTFRCDPISEHNRLYWYRQTLGQGPEFLTYFQNEAQLEKSRLLSDRFSAERPKGSFSTLEIQRTEQGDSAMYLCASSLAPPGTGDRKLFFGSGTQLSVL.

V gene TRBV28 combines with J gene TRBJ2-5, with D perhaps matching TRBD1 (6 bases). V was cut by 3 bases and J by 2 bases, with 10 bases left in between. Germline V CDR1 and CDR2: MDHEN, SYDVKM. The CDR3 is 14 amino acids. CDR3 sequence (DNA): TGTGCCAGCAGTTTTTATCAGGGGCAAGAGACCCAGTACTTC. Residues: CASSFYQGQETQYF.

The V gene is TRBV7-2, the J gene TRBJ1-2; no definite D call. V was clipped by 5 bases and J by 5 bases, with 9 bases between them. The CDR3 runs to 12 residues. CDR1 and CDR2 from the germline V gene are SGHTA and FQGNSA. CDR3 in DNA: TGTGCCAGCAGCCAGCCGCCTTATGGCTACACCTTC. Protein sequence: CASSQPPYGYTF.

The CDR3 loop is CASSYSGGDGYTF. CDR3 nucleotides: TGTGCCAGCAGTTACTCGGGGGGAGATGGCTACACCTTC. The chain couples TRBV6-6 to TRBJ1-2; a weak D match, TRBD1 (5 bases). This CDR3 contains 13 residues. CDR1 is MNHNY, CDR2 SVGAGI, per germline (reference sequence). V gave up 0 bases and J gave up 6 bases, with 8 bases separating them.

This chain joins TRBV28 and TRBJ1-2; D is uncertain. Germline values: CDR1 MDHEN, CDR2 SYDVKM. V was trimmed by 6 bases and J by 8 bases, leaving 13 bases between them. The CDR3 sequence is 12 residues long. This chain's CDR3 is CASSNSFLGYTF. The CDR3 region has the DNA TGTGCCAGCAGCAACAGCTTTCTGGGCTACACCTTC.

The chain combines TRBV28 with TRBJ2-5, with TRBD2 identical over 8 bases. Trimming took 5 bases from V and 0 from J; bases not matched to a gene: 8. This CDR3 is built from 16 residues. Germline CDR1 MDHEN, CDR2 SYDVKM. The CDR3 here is CASSTIVLADQETQYF. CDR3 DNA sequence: TGTGCCAGCAGTACTATAGTACTAGCGGACCAAGAGACCCAGTACTTC. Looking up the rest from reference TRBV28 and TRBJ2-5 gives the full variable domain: DVKVTQSSRYLVKRTGEKVFLECVQDMDHENMFWYRQDPGLGLRLIYFSYDVKMKEKGDIPEGYSVSREKKERFSLILESASTNQTSMYLCASSTIVLADQETQYFGPGTRLLVL.